This T cell receptor (beta chain) was observed in a study of shared clonotypes between healthy human individuals. CDR1 is MGHDK and CDR2 is SYGVNS in the germline V gene. This CDR3 region has 15 residues. Assay runs were performed at deep level. Some clones are missing from TCRdb's copy, which holds only in-frame ones; the method was immunoSEQ multiplex PCR. The table records about 560,000 clones, around 78% of them present only once. Points on this clone: This is likely a read error, given that the CDR3 carries no conserved phenylalanine or tryptophan at its end.

Sequenced input: PBMCs. The chain links TRBV25-1 to TRBJ1-5; D gene unclear. The TCR comes from a woman aged 40 to 50 in good health. Some clones in this sample may be carry-over from other donors' samples. Here the CDR3 DNA reads TGTGCCAGCAGCCCATCCGTGGGGAGCAATCAGCACCAGCATTCT. Residues: CASSPSVGSNQHQHS.